Listed below are T cell receptor beta chains from one sample, sequenced in a study. TCRdb analysed the 5' RACE reads with MiXCR anew, one entry per CDR3 protein. The sample lists about 62,000 distinct CDR3 sequences; more than 25% were seen once. Sample: tumor-infiltrating naive CD4+ T cells sorted from the breast tumor. These receptor sequences come from a female donor with breast cancer. The CDR3 runs from the conserved cysteine through the conserved F or W. The D gene is left open where the match is weak. For some rows the clone size is stated as once, few or many, or as a class when expanded; others skip it.

v_call	clone_size	j_call	d_call	cdr3_aa	cdr3_nt
TRBV20-1	many	TRBJ2-3	.	CSARRQGGADTQYF	TGCAGTGCTAGAAGACAGGGCGGGGCAGATACGCAGTATTTT
TRBV7-9	.	TRBJ1-5	.	CASSPLSNQPQHF	TGTGCCAGCAGCCCCCTAAGCAATCAGCCCCAGCATTTT
TRBV5-6	.	TRBJ2-5	.	CASSFYRSQETQYF	TGTGCCAGCAGCTTTTATAGATCCCAAGAGACCCAGTACTTC
TRBV7-3	few	TRBJ2-3	TRBD2	CASSFPIAGSTDTQYF	TGTGCCAGCAGCTTCCCCATAGCGGGTAGCACAGATACGCAGTATTTT
TRBV10-1	many	TRBJ1-1	.	CASSEPSREAFF	TGCGCCAGCAGTGAGCCGAGTAGGGAAGCTTTCTTT
TRBV2	.	TRBJ2-7	.	CASSLGGWTYEQYF	TGTGCCAGCAGTCTCGGGGGTTGGACCTACGAGCAGTACTTC
TRBV11-2	many	TRBJ1-2	TRBD1	CASSSPPPGQGGYGYTF	TGTGCCAGCAGCTCCCCCCCTCCGGGACAGGGGGGCTATGGCTACACCTTC
TRBV6-5	many	TRBJ1-4	.	CASGAYTNEKLFF	TGTGCCAGCGGGGCTTACACTAATGAAAAACTGTTTTTT
TRBV4-3	few	TRBJ1-6	TRBD1	CASSQTGENSPLHF	TGCGCCAGCAGCCAGACAGGGGAAAATTCACCCCTCCACTTT
TRBV28	few	TRBJ2-5	TRBD1	CASPPPGTADQETQYF	TGTGCCAGCCCCCCCCCCGGGACAGCCGATCAAGAGACCCAGTACTTC